Listed below are T cell receptor beta chains from one sample, sequenced in a study of beta chain features in type 1 diabetes. Profiled with immunoSEQ multiplex PCR; TCRdb holds only in-frame clones, not every one. In the table there are under 850,000 clones, around an eighth of which are singletons. Sequences were obtained from naive CD4+ T cells from blood. The receptors here all came from a man aged 18 to 35 with type 1 diabetes. CDR3s include the opening cysteine and the closing phenylalanine or tryptophan. D genes are given only for firm matches. Clone size appears in some rows only: once, few, many, or a class for an expanded clone.

>TRBV6-5|TRBJ1-5|TRBD1|few
TGTGCCAGCAGTGGGACAGGGGGAATTCAGCCCCAGCATTTT
CASSGTGGIQPQHF
>TRBV2|TRBJ2-3|-|few
TGTGCCAGCGACGGCTCGGGAGATACGCAGTATTTT
CASDGSGDTQYF
>TRBV5-4|TRBJ2-3|-|-
TGTGCCAGCAGCCCCCAGTTCACAGATACGCAGTATTTT
CASSPQFTDTQYF
>TRBV5-1|TRBJ1-5|-|-
TGCGCCAGCAGCTTGGAGTCGCGAGATCAGCCCCAGCATTTT
CASSLESRDQPQHF
>TRBV29-1|TRBJ1-1|-|few
TGCAGCGTTGATAAGGAAGCGAACACTGAAGCTTTCTTT
CSVDKEANTEAFF
>TRBV9|TRBJ1-1|-|few
TGTGCCAGCAGCCCAACTCCTTTGGGGACTGAAGCTTTCTTT
CASSPTPLGTEAFF
>TRBV2|TRBJ2-7|-|few
TGTGCCAGCAGCGCGGACAGCCTTAACGAGCAGTACTTC
CASSADSLNEQYF
>TRBV25-1|TRBJ1-2|-|few
TGTGCCAGCAGTGAATATCCCGGGGACGCGGGCTACACCTTC
CASSEYPGDAGYTF
>TRBV5-6|TRBJ2-2|TRBD1|-
TGTGCCAGCAGCTTCGGACAGGGTCTGACCGGGGAGCTGTTTTTT
CASSFGQGLTGELFF
>TRBV27|TRBJ1-1|-|-
TGTGCCAGCAGTTTAACAGGTGGATCAAGGTACTTCTTT
CASSLTGGSRYFF
>TRBV18|TRBJ2-1|TRBD2|few
TGTGCCAGCTCACAAGGGACTAGCGGGGGGGCCTACAATGAGCAGTTCTTC
CASSQGTSGGAYNEQFF
>TRBV6-1|TRBJ2-1|-|few
TGTGCCAGCAGTGAAGCGGGGGGTAGCAATGAGCAGTTCTTC
CASSEAGGSNEQFF
>TRBV20-1|TRBJ2-7|TRBD1|-
TGCAGTGCAGAGGGACAGACCGAGCAGTACTTC
CSAEGQTEQYF
>TRBV5-6|TRBJ2-2|-|few
TGTGCCAGCAGCGCGTGGGTAACCGGGGAGCTGTTTTTT
CASSAWVTGELFF
>TRBV28|TRBJ2-1|-|-
TGTGCCAGCAGTTTATGGGCCGGAGGGGGTCAGAGCTCCTACAATGAGCAGTTCTTC
CASSLWAGGGQSSYNEQFF
>TRBV18|TRBJ1-6|TRBD1|-
TGTGCCAGCTCACCGGAACAGGGGAGAGGTTGGTCACCCCTCCACTTT
CASSPEQGRGWSPLHF
>TRBV30|TRBJ1-2|-|-
TGTGCCTGGCGTCAGAAAAGTTCCTATGGCTACACCTTC
CAWRQKSSYGYTF
>TRBV29-1|TRBJ1-1|-|-
TGCAGCGTCTTGGGGGGCACTGAAGCTTTCTTT
CSVLGGTEAFF
>TRBV7-2|TRBJ1-2|TRBD1|-
TGTGCCAGCAGCTTTGGAGGTCGGCAGGGGGCTGGTGGCTACACCTTC
CASSFGGRQGAGGYTF
>TRBV30|TRBJ2-6|TRBD1|few
TGTGCCCTCAGGGGGCCTGGGGCCAACGTCCTGACTTTC
CALRGPGANVLTF
>TRBV27|TRBJ1-2|-|-
TGTGCCAGCAGCGAGTCCGAAGGGGTCTATGGCTACACCTTC
CASSESEGVYGYTF
>TRBV7-9|TRBJ1-5|-|few
TGTGCCAGCAGCCCAGACGGGGTTGAGTATCAGCCCCAGCATTTT
CASSPDGVEYQPQHF
>TRBV25-1|TRBJ1-6|-|few
TGTGCCAGCAGTGCCCGGGATAATAATTCACCCCTCCACTTT
CASSARDNNSPLHF
>TRBV13|TRBJ2-1|-|-
TGTGCCAGCAGCTTAGCTCCTGGCCCCTTACACAATGAGCAGTTCTTC
CASSLAPGPLHNEQFF
>TRBV6-6|TRBJ1-5|-|-
TGTGCCAGCTCGCGCAGCAATCAGCCCCAGCATTTT
CASSRSNQPQHF
>TRBV13|TRBJ2-7|-|few
TGTGCCAGCAGAGAAACCGGGAGCTCCTACGAGCAGTACTTC
CASRETGSSYEQYF
>TRBV6-4|TRBJ2-3|-|few
TGTGCCAGCAGCCGGGACGGTTCAGGAGTGGATACGCAGTATTTT
CASSRDGSGVDTQYF
>TRBV2|TRBJ2-3|TRBD2|few
TGTGCCATTCCGGCTAGCGGGGCCTCAGATACGCAGTATTTT
CAIPASGASDTQYF
>TRBV6-5|TRBJ2-3|TRBD2|-
TGTGCCAGCAGCCCGGGACTACCAAGCACAGATACGCAGTATTTT
CASSPGLPSTDTQYF
>TRBV19|TRBJ1-1|-|few
TGTGCCAGTAGTCCCCGGACCAAGGTTGGTGAAGCTTTCTTT
CASSPRTKVGEAFF
>TRBV7-9|TRBJ2-1|TRBD1|few
TGTGCCAGCAGCTTATCCCGGGACAGGGGCAATGAGCAGTTCTTC
CASSLSRDRGNEQFF
>TRBV7-2|TRBJ2-5|-|-
TGTGCCAGCAGCTTTCGCCAGCTCCAAGAGACCCAGTACTTC
CASSFRQLQETQYF
>TRBV28|TRBJ2-7|-|few
TGTGCCAGCAGTTTCGCTGACAGGTCGGGGGAGCAGTACTTC
CASSFADRSGEQYF
>TRBV23-1|TRBJ1-5|-|-
TGCTCCAGCAGTCAACGCGCCGGGCCACAATATAGCAATCAGCCCCAGCATTTT
CSSSQRAGPQYSNQPQHF
>TRBV6-1|TRBJ1-1|-|-
TGTGCCAGCAGTGAAATACAGGTTGGGGACACTGAAGCTTTCTTT
CASSEIQVGDTEAFF
>TRBV7-9|TRBJ2-5|-|-
TGTGCCAGCAGCAGAGGGGGAGGTGTTGAGACCCAGTACTTC
CASSRGGGVETQYF
>TRBV6-6|TRBJ2-3|-|few
TGTGCCAGCAGCCGCCCCGGGACACCAGCAAATACGCAGTATTTT
CASSRPGTPANTQYF
>TRBV7-8|TRBJ1-5|-|-
TGTGCCAGCAGCCCAAATAGCAATCAGCCCCAGCATTTT
CASSPNSNQPQHF
>TRBV9|TRBJ1-2|TRBD1|-
TGTGCCAGCAGCGTAGGTGGGGACAGGGGTGCGCATGGCTACACCTTC
CASSVGGDRGAHGYTF
>TRBV2|TRBJ1-1|-|-
TGTGCCAGCAGTACCGATACAACCACTGAAGCTTTCTTT
CASSTDTTTEAFF
>TRBV4-1|TRBJ2-7|-|few
TGCGCCAGCAGCCAAGACCGGGTGCGCGGATCCGAGCAGTACTTC
CASSQDRVRGSEQYF
>TRBV7-2|TRBJ1-1|-|-
TGTGCCAGCAGCCTAAGGACAGACCAGAACACTGAAGCTTTCTTT
CASSLRTDQNTEAFF
>TRBV29-1|TRBJ1-1|-|few
TGCAGCGTTGCCCCACAGGGTTTCGCTTTCTTT
CSVAPQGFAFF
>TRBV29-1|TRBJ2-7|TRBD1|few
TGCAGCGTTGTACCCCAGGGGGCTAGGGAGCAGTACTTC
CSVVPQGAREQYF
>TRBV10-3|TRBJ2-3|-|-
TGTGCCATCAGTGCCCTCGTTGGAGCAGATACGCAGTATTTT
CAISALVGADTQYF
>TRBV27|TRBJ1-2|TRBD1|-
TGTGCCAGCAGTCCCGCGACAGGGCCCCATGGCTACACCTTC
CASSPATGPHGYTF
>TRBV5-6|TRBJ2-7|-|-
TGTGCCAGCACCTCCCGGACAGTATCCTACGAGCAGTACTTC
CASTSRTVSYEQYF
>TRBV29-1|TRBJ1-1|TRBD1|-
TGCAGCGTTGAAGATCTAGGGACAGGGGCGGACACTGAAGCTTTCTTT
CSVEDLGTGADTEAFF
>TRBV10-3|TRBJ2-7|TRBD1|-
TGTGCCATCAGGGGAGGGACAGGGACCTACGAGCAGTACTTC
CAIRGGTGTYEQYF